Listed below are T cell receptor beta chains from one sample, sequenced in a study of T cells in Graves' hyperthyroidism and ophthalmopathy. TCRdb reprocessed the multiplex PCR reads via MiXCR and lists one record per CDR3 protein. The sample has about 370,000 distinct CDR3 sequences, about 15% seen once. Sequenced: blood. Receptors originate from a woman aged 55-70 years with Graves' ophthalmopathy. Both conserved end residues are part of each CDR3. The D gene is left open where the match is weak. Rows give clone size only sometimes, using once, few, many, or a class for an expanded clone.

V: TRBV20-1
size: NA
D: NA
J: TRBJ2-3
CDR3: CSAAEDPDTQYF
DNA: TGCAGTGCTGCGGAGGATCCAGATACGCAGTATTTT

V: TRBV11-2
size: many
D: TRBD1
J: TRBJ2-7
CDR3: CASSLGVGQGYEQYF
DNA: TGTGCCAGCAGCTTAGGGGTCGGACAGGGATACGAGCAGTACTTC

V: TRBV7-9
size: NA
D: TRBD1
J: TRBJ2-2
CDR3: CASSPRTGVTGELFF
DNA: TGTGCCAGCAGCCCCAGGACAGGGGTCACCGGGGAGCTGTTTTTT

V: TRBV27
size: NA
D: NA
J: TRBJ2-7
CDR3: CASSFVGSAYEQYF
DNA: TGTGCCAGCAGTTTCGTCGGCTCGGCCTACGAGCAGTACTTC

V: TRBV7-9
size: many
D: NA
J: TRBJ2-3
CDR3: CASSLVGAKDTQYF
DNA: TGTGCCAGCAGCTTAGTGGGAGCCAAAGATACGCAGTATTTT

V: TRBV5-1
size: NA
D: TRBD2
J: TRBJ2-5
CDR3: CASSRLAGGSMEETQYF
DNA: TGCGCCAGCAGCCGACTAGCGGGAGGGAGTATGGAAGAGACCCAGTACTTC

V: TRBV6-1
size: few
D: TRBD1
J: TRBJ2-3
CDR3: CASSLHQGQGAWAGGYTQYF
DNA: TGTGCCAGCAGTCTTCACCAGGGACAGGGGGCGTGGGCAGGCGGTTATACGCAGTATTTT

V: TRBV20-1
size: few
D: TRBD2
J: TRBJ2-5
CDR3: CSARSGTMGPETQYF
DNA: TGCAGTGCAAGATCCGGGACTATGGGGCCTGAGACCCAGTACTTC

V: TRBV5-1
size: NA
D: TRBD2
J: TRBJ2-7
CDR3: CASSPYHSSGSGEQYF
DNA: TGCGCCAGCAGCCCCTACCATTCTAGCGGGAGTGGAGAGCAGTACTTC

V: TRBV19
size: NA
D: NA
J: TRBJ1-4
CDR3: CASSIDSAGTNEKLFF
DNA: TGTGCCAGTAGTATCGACAGCGCGGGGACTAATGAAAAACTGTTTTTT

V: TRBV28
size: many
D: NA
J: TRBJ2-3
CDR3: CASTKGDYGTDTQYF
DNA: TGTGCCAGCACCAAAGGGGATTACGGCACAGATACGCAGTATTTT

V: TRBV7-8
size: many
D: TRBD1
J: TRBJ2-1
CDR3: CASSLRGQGQFF
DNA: TGTGCCAGCAGCTTACGGGGACAGGGGCAGTTCTTC

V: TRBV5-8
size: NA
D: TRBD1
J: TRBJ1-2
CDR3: CASRLRPGQGLSNYGYTF
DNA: TGTGCCAGCAGGTTGAGACCGGGACAGGGTTTGTCAAACTATGGCTACACCTTC

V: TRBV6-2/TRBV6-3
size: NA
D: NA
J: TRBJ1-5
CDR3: CASSALRRNNQPPHF
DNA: TGTGCCAGCAGTGCCCTTAGGAGGAACAATCAGCCCCCGCATTTT

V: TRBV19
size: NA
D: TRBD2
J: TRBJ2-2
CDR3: CASRGIGGYTGELFF
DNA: TGTGCCAGTAGGGGCATCGGGGGGTACACCGGGGAGCTGTTTTTT

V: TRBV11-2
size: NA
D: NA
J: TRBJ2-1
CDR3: CASSSTGYGEQFF
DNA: TGTGCCAGCAGCTCCACAGGGTACGGTGAGCAGTTCTTC

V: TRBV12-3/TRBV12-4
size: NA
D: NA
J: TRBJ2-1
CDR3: CASTSERNNEQFF
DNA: TGTGCCAGCACCTCCGAGCGGAACAATGAGCAGTTCTTC

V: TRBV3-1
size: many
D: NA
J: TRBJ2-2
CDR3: CASSQDSGELFF
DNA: TGTGCCAGCAGCCAAGATAGTGGGGAGCTGTTTTTT

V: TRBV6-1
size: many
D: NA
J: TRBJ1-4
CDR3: CASSSAGTDEKLFF
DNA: TGTGCCAGCAGCTCGGCAGGGACGGATGAAAAACTGTTTTTT

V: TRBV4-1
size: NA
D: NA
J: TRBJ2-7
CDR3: CASSQKNRDEQYF
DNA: TGCGCCAGCAGCCAAAAAAACCGGGATGAGCAGTACTTC

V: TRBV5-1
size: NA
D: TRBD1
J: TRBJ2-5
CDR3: CASSRDREETQHF
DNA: TGCGCCAGCAGCCGGGACAGGGAAGAGACCCAGCACTTC

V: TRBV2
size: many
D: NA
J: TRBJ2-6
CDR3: CASSAGVVGANVLTF
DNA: TGTGCCAGCAGTGCAGGGGTGGTTGGGGCCAACGTCCTGACTTTC

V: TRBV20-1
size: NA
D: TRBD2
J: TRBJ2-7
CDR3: CSAYGLAGEGRSYEQYF
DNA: TGCAGTGCTTACGGACTAGCGGGAGAAGGACGCTCCTACGAGCAGTACTTC

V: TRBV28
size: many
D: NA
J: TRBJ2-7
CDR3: CASSLPGGLAYEQYF
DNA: TGTGCCAGCAGTTTACCGGGGGGCCTAGCCTACGAGCAGTACTTC

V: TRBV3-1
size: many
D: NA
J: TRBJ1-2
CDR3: CASSQWQSYGYTF
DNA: TGTGCCAGCAGCCAATGGCAGTCCTATGGCTACACCTTC

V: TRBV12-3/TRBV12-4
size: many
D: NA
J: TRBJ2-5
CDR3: CASTRGLPGETQYF
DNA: TGTGCCAGCACCCGGGGACTCCCCGGGGAGACCCAGTACTTC

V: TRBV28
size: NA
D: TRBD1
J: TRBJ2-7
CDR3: CASSPGTGLDEQYF
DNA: TGTGCCAGCAGTCCCGGGACAGGGCTCGACGAGCAGTACTTC

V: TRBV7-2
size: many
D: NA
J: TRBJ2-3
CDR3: CASSPTGHPEGDTQYF
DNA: TGTGCCAGCAGCCCGACCGGGCACCCAGAAGGTGATACGCAGTATTTT